This is a list of T cell receptor beta chains from one sample in a study of beta chain features in type 1 diabetes. Profiling relied on immunoSEQ multiplex PCR, and the TCRdb table lists in-frame clones only, not all of them. Of 350,000 to 450,000 clones listed, roughly 12% are singletons. The sample was naive CD4+ T cells from blood. The source is a woman aged 18-29 years with type 1 diabetes. CDR3s include the opening cysteine and the closing phenylalanine or tryptophan. D genes are given only for firm matches. A row's size may be missing; if present it is once, few, many or a size class.

>TRBV11-3|TRBD2|-
CASSLLGGSWTDTQYF
>TRBV30|TRBD2|-
CAWNRGRAEETQYF
>TRBV4-1|TRBD1|few
CASSQGVAGQFNEKLFF
>TRBV4-1|TRBD2|few
CASSQLAGVPSYEQYF
>TRBV19|-|few
CASGSAPRAEQYF
>TRBV27|-|few
CASSLNGYGYTF
>TRBV7-9|TRBD2|-
CASSLGLADTDTQYF
>TRBV7-2|-|-
CASSPSQGMNTEAFF
>TRBV4-3|TRBD2|-
CASSQVVVAGVNEQFF
>TRBV15|-|-
CATSSPHNEQFF
>TRBV7-9|-|few
CASSWGQLRGNTIYF
>TRBV11-2|TRBD1|few
CASSSTGWTGKESYEQYF
>TRBV5-1|-|few
CASSRDNYEQYF
>TRBV7-2|-|-
CASSFQSVANQPQHF